This TCR beta chain was obtained from a study of Ad26.COV2.S vaccination and SARS-CoV-2 variants. The trim removed 3 bases at V and 6 bases at J, leaving 9 bases unmatched. Germline assignment: CDR1 LNHNV and CDR2 YYDKDF (reference sequence). This CDR3 is 16 amino acids long. Libraries were prepared by immunoSEQ multiplex PCR; TCRdb keeps only in-frame clonotypes and omits some of them. The data contain 200,000 to 300,000 clones, around 90% of them singletons. Treatment: roughly 19 received Ad26.COV2.S at low or high dose, single or two shots; about 5 received placebo; per-sample allocation not given. Sampling happened 63 days after the first vaccine or placebo injection.

The rearrangement links TRBV15 to TRBJ2-3, with TRBD2 matching 10 bases. The receptor's source is a person between 18 and 60 years old who received the Ad26.COV2.S COVID-19 vaccine or a placebo. The sample in question was peripheral blood, obtained in a trial of Ad26.COV2.S vaccine versus placebo. CDR3 nucleotides: TGTGCCACCAGCAGGGGCATACTAGCGGGGCCCGATACGCAGTATTTT. This gives the protein CATSRGILAGPDTQYF.